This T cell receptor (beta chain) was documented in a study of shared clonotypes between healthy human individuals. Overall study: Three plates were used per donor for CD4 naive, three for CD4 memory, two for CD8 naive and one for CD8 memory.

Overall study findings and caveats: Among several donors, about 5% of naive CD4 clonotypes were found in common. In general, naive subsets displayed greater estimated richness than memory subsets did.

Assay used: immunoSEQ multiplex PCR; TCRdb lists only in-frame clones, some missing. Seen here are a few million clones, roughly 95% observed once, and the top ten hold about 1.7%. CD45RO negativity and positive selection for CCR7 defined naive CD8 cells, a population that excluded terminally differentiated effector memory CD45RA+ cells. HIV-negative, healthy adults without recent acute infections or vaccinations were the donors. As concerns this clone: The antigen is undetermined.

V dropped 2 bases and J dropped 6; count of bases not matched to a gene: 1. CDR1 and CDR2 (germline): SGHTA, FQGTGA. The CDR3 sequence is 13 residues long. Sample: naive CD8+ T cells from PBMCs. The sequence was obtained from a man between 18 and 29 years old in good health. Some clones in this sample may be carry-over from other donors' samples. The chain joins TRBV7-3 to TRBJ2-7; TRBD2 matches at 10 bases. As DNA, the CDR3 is TGTGCCAGCAGCTTAGCTAGCGGGAGCGAGCAGTACTTC. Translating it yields CASSLASGSEQYF. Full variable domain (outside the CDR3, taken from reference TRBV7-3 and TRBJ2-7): GAGVSQTPSNKVTEKGKYVELRCDPISGHTALYWYRQSLGQGPEFLIYFQGTGAADDSGLPNDRFFAVRPEGSVSTLKIQRTERGDSAVYLCASSLASGSEQYFGPGTRLTVT.